This record concerns one T cell receptor beta chain sequence. This specimen belongs to a study of OX40 agonist ivuxolimab in advanced cancers. Study background: Dosing consisted of intravenous ivuxolimab at 0.01 to 10 mg/kg every 2 weeks.

Germline V gene lookup returns CDR1 SGHRS and CDR2 YFSETQ. The ends were cut back, 2 bases at V and 0 bases at J, with 15 bases in the middle. The CDR3 has 17 residues. The table came from immunoSEQ multiplex PCR; TCRdb's copy has only in-frame clones and leaves some out. The repertoire consists of 70,000 to 85,000 clones, with about 85% occurring once and the leading ten covering 1.3%. The sequence was collected from an adult with an advanced solid tumor such as melanoma, head and neck, liver or kidney cancer. V usage is TRBV5-1 and J usage is TRBJ1-3; D not resolved. The input for sequencing was CD4+ or CD8+ T cells sorted from blood, taken in a trial of the OX40 agonist ivuxolimab. CDR3 sequence (DNA): TGCGCCAGCAGCTTCGGCAGCTGGATGGGCTCTGGAAACACCATATATTTT. Encoded protein: CASSFGSWMGSGNTIYF.